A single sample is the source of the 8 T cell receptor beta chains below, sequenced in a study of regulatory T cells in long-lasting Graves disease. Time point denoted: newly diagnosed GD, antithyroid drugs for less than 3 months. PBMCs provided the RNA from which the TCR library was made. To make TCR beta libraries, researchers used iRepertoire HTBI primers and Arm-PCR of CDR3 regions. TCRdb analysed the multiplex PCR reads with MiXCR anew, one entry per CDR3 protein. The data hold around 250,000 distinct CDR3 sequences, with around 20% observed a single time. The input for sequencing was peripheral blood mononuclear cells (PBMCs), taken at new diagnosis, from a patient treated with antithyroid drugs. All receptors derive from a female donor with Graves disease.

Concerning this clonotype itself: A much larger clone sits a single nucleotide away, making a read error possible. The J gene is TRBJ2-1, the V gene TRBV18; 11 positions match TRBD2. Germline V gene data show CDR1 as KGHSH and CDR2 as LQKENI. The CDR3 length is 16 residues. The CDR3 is CASSPLAGGGYSEQFF. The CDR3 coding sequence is TGTGCCAGCTCACCTTTAGCGGGAGGGGGATACAGTGAGCAGTTCTTC.

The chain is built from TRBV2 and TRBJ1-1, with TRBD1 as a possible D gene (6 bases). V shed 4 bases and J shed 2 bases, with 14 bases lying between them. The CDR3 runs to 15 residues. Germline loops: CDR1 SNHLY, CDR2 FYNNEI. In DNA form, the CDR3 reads TGTGCCAGCAGTGGGGGGCAGGCGGTAAACACTGAAGCTTTCTTT. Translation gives CASSGGQAVNTEAFF.

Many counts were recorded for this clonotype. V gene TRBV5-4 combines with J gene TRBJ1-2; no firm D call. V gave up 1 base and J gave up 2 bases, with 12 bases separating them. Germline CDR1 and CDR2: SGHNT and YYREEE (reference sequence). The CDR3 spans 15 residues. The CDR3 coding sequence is TGTGCCAGCAGCTTGTACAGTTTAGGGAACTATGGCTACACCTTC. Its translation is CASSLYSLGNYGYTF.

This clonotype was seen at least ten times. As DNA, the CDR3 is TGTGCCAGCAGCTCCCACAGGGAGGCGGGTGAAAAACTGTTTTTT. It specifies CASSSHREAGEKLFF. J is TRBJ1-4 and V is TRBV12-3 or TRBV12-4; possible D gene TRBD1, 6 bases. V was trimmed by 6 bases and J by 7 bases, leaving 18 bases between them. This CDR3 comprises 15 residues.

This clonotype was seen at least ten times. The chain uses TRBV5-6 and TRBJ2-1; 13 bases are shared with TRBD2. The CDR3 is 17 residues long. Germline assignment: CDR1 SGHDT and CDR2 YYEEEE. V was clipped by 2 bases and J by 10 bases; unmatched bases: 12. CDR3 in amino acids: CASSLLPWTSGSGEQFF. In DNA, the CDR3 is TGTGCCAGCAGCTTACTACCTTGGACTAGCGGGAGTGGGGAGCAGTTCTTC.

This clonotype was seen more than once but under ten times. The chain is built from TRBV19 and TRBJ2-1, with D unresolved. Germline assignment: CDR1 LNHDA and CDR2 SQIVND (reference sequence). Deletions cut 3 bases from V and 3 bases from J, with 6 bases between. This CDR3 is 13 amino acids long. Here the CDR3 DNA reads TGTGCCAGTAGTATCGGCTTCTACAATGAGCAGTTCTTC. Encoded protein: CASSIGFYNEQFF. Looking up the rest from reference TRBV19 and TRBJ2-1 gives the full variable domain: DGGITQSPKYLFRKEGQNVTLSCEQNLNHDAMYWYRQDPGQGLRLIYYSQIVNDFQKGDIAEGYSVSREKKESFPLTVTSAQKNPTAFYLCASSIGFYNEQFFGPGTRLTVL.

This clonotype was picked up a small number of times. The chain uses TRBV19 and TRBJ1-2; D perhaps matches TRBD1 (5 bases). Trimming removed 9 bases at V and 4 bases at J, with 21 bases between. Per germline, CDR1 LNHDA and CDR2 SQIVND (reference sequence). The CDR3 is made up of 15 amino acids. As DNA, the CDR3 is TGTGCCAGCAACGAGGTTGGCGGGACGGGCTATGGCTACACCTTC. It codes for CASNEVGGTGYGYTF.

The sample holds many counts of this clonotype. CDR3 region: CSASRGAGQPQHF. The CDR3 DNA sequence: TGCAGTGCTAGTCGGGGCGCGGGTCAGCCCCAGCATTTT. This rearrangement joins TRBV20-1 to TRBJ1-5; D is possibly TRBD1 (5 bases). V was cut by 3 bases and J by 6 bases, with 12 bases left in between. The germline CDR1 and CDR2 sequences are DFQATT and SNEGSKA (reference sequence). The CDR3 contains 13 residues.